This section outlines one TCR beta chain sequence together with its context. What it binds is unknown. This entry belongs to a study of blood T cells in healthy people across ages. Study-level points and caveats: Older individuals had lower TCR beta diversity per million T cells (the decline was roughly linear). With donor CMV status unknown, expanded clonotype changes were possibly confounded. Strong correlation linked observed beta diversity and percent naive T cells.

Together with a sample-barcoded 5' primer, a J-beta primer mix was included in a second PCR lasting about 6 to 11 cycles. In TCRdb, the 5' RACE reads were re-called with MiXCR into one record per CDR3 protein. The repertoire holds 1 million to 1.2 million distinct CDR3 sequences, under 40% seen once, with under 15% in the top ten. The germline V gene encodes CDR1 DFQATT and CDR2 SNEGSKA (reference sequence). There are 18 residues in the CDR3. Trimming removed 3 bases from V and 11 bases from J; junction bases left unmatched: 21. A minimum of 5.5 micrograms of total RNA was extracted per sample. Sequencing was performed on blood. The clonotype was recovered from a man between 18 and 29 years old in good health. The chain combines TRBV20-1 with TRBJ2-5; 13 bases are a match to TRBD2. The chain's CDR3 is CSASFSGLAGAHYNEQYF. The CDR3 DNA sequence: TGCAGTGCTAGCTTCTCCGGACTAGCGGGGGCTCACTACAATGAGCAGTACTTC.